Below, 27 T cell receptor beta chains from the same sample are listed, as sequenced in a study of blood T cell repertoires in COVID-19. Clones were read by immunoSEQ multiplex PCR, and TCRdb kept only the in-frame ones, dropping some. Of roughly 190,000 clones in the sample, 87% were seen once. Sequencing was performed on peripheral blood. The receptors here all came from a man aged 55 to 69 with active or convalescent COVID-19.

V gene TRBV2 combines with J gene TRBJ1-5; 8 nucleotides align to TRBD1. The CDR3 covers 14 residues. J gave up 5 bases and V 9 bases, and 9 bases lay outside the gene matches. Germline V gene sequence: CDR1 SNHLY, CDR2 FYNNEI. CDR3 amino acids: CASRGRGPYQPQHF. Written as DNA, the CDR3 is TGTGCCAGTAGGGGCAGGGGGCCCTATCAGCCCCAGCATTTT.

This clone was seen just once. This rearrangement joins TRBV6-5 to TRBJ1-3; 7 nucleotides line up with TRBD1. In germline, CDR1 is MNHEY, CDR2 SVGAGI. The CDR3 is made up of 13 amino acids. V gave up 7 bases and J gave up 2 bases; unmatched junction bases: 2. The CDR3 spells CASIDRAGNTIYF. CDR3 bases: TGTGCCAGCATCGACAGGGCTGGAAACACCATATATTTT.

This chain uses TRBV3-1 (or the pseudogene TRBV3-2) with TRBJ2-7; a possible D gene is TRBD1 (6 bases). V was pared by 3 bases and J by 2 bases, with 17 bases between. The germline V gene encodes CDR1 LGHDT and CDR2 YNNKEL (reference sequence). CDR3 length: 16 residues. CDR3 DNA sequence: TGTGCCAGCAGCCATGAAACCGGGACACTAACCTACGAGCAGTACTTC. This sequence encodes CASSHETGTLTYEQYF.

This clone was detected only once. In DNA, the CDR3 is TGCGCCAGCAGTGTCGGCCAGGGCTTCACAGATACGCAGTATTTT. As protein: CASSVGQGFTDTQYF. The V gene is TRBV5-1, the J gene TRBJ2-3, with D perhaps matching TRBD1 (5 bases). The CDR3 is made up of 15 amino acids. Deletions cut 5 bases from V and 2 bases from J, with 15 bases between. Germline V gives CDR1 SGHRS, CDR2 YFSETQ.

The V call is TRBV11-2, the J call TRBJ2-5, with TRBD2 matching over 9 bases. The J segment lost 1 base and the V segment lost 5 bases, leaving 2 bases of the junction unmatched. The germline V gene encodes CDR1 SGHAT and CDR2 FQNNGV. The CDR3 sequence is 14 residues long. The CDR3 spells CASSPTSGQETQYF. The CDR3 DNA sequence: TGTGCCAGCAGCCCGACTAGCGGCCAAGAGACCCAGTACTTC.

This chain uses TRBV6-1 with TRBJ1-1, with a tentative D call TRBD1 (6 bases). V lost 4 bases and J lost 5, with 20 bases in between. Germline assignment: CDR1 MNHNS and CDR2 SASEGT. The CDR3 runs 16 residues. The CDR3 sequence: CASSGRDTIAFTEAFF. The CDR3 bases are TGTGCCAGCAGTGGCCGGGACACAATCGCCTTTACTGAAGCTTTCTTT.

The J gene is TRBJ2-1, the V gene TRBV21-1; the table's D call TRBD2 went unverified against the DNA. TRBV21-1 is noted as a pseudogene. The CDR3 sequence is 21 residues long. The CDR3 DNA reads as TGTGCCAGCAGCCAATCCGATCTAGCGGGGGGTCCTCTTAGCTCCTACAATGAGCAGTTCTTC. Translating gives CASSQSDLAGGPLSSYNEQFF.

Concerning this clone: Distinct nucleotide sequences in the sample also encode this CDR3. The CDR3 bases are TGTGCCAGCAGCCAAGACAGGGGCACAGATACGCAGTATTTT. It encodes CASSQDRGTDTQYF. The chain uses TRBV3-1 (or the pseudogene TRBV3-2) and TRBJ2-3; D is perhaps TRBD1 (5 bases). Germline CDR1 LGHDT, CDR2 YNNKEL (reference sequence). V lost 0 bases, J lost 1 base, and 5 bases lay in between. CDR3 length: 14 amino acids.

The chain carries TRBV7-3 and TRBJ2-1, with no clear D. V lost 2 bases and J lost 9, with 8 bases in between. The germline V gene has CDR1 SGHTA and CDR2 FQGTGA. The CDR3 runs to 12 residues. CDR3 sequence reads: CASSLAGGEQFF. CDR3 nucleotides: TGTGCCAGCAGCTTAGCCGGTGGTGAGCAGTTCTTC.

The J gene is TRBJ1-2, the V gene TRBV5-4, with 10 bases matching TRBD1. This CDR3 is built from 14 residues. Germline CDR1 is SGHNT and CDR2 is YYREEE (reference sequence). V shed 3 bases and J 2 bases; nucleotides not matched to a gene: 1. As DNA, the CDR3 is TGTGCCAGCAGCTCGACAGGGGGCAACTATGGCTACACCTTC. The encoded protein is CASSSTGGNYGYTF.

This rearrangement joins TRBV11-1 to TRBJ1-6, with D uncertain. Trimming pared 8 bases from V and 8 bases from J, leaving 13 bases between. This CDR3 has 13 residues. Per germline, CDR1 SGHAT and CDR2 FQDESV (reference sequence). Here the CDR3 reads CASGHSPDSPLHF. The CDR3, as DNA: TGTGCCAGCGGTCACAGCCCCGATTCACCCCTCCACTTT.

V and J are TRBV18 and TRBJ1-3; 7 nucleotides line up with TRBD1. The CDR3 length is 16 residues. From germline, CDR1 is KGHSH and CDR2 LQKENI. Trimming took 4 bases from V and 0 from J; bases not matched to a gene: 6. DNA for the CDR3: TGTGCCAGCTCACGACTGGGACAGCTCTCTGGAAACACCATATATTTT. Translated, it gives CASSRLGQLSGNTIYF.

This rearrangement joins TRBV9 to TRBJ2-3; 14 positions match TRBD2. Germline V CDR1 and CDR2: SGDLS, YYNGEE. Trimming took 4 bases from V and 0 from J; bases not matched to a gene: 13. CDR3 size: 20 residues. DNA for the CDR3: TGTGCCAGCAGCTCACCTCCCGGTGGACTAGCGGGGGGAAGCACAGATACGCAGTATTTT. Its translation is CASSSPPGGLAGGSTDTQYF.

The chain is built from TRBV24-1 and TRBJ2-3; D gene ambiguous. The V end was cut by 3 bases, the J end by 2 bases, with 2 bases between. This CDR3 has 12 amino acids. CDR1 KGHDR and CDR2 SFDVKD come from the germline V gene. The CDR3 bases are TGTGCCACCAGTGATCACACAGATACGCAGTATTTT. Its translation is CATSDHTDTQYF.

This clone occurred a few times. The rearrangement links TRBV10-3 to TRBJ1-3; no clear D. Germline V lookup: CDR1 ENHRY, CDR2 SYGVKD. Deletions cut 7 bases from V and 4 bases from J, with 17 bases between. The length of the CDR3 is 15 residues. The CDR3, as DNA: TGTGCCATCAAAGCAGGCCCTAAAAGGGGAAACACCATATATTTT. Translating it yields CAIKAGPKRGNTIYF.

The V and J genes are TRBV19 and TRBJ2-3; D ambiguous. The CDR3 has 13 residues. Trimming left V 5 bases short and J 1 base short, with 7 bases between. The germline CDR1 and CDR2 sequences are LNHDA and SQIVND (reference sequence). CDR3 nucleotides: TGTGCCAGTAGTCCACGGGGCACAGATACGCAGTATTTT. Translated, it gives CASSPRGTDTQYF.

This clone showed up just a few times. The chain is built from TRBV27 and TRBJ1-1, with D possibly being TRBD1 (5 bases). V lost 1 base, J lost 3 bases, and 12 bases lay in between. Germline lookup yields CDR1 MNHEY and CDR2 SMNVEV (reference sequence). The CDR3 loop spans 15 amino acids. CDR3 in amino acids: CASSLWTTMDTEAFF. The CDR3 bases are TGTGCCAGCAGTTTATGGACAACTATGGACACTGAAGCTTTCTTT.

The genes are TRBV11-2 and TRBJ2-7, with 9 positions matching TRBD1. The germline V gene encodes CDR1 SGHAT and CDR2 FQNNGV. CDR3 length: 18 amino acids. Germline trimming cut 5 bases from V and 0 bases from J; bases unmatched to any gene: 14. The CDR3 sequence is CASSGNSLDRGFSYEQYF. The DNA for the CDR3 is TGTGCCAGCAGCGGGAATTCTCTGGACAGGGGCTTCTCCTACGAGCAGTACTTC.

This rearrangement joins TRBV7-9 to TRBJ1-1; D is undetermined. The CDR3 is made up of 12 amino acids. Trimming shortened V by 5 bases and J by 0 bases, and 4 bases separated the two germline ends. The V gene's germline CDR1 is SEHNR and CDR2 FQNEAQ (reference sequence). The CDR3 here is CASSLMNTEAFF. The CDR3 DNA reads TGTGCCAGCAGCCTTATGAACACTGAAGCTTTCTTT. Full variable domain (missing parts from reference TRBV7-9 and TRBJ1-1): DTGVSQNPRHKITKRGQNVTFRCDPISEHNRLYWYRQTLGQGPEFLTYFQNEAQLEKSRLLSDRFSAERPKGSFSTLEIQRTEQGDSAMYLCASSLMNTEAFFGQGTRLTVV.

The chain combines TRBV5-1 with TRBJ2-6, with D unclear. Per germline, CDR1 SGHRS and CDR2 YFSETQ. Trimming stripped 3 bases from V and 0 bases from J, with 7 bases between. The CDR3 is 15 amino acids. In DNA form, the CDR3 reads TGCGCCAGCAGCTCGACTTCCTCTGGGGCCAACGTCCTGACTTTC. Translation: CASSSTSSGANVLTF.

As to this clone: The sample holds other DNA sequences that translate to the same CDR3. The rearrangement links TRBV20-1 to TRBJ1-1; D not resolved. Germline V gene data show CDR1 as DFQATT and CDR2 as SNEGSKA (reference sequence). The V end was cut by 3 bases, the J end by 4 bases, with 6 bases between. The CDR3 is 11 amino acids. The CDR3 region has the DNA TGCAGTGCTAGTCGCGGCACTGAAGCTTTCTTT. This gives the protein CSASRGTEAFF.

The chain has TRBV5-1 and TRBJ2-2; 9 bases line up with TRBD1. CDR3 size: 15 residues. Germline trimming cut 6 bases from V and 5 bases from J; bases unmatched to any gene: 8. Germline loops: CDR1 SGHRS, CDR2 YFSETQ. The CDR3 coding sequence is TGCGCCAGCACTCCGGGACAGGGTGGGACCGGGGAGCTGTTTTTT. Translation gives CASTPGQGGTGELFF.

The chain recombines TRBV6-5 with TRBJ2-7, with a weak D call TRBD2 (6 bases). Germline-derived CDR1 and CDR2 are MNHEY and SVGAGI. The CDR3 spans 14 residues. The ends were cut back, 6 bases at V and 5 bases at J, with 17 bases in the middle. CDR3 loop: CASSSAGILHEQYF. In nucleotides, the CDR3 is TGTGCCAGCAGCAGCGCGGGGATCCTCCACGAGCAGTACTTC.

CDR3 nucleotides: TGTGCCAGCAGCTCACAGGCGAGCTCCTACAATGAGCAGTTCTTC. Amino acid sequence: CASSSQASSYNEQFF. The chain combines TRBV7-6 with TRBJ2-1; weak D call: TRBD1 (5 bases). The CDR3 is 15 amino acids. Germline V gene lookup returns CDR1 SGHVS and CDR2 FNYEAQ. Trimming removed 4 bases at V and 0 bases at J, with 10 bases between.

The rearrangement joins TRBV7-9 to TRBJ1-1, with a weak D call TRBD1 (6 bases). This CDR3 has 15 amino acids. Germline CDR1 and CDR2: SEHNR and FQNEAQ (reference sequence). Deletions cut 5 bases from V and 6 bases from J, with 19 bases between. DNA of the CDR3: TGTGCCAGCAGCCGTGTAATCCCCGGGACATCTGAAGCTTTCTTT. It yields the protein CASSRVIPGTSEAFF. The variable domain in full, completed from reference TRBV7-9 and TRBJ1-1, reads DTGVSQNPRHKITKRGQNVTFRCDPISEHNRLYWYRQTLGQGPEFLTYFQNEAQLEKSRLLSDRFSAERPKGSFSTLEIQRTEQGDSAMYLCASSRVIPGTSEAFFGQGTRLTVV.

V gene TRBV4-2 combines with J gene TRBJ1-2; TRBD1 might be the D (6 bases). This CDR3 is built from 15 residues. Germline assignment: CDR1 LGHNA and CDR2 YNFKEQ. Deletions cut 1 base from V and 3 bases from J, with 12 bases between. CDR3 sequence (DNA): TGTGCCAGCAGCCAAGCCTCGACAGGCGACTATGGCTACACCTTC. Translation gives CASSQASTGDYGYTF.

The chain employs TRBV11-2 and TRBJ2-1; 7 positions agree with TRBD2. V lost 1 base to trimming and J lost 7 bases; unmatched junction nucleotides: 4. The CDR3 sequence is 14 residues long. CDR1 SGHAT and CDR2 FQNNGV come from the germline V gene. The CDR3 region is CASSLGGGLNEQFF. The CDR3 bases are TGTGCCAGCAGCTTAGGCGGGGGATTGAATGAGCAGTTCTTC.